Below are 2 T cell receptor beta chains sequenced from a single sample in a study of blood T cells in healthy people across ages. A second PCR of roughly 6 to 12 cycles used a sample-barcoded 5' primer and a J-beta primer mix. TCRdb re-analysed the 5' RACE reads in MiXCR, keeping a single row per CDR3 protein. The sample lists some 930,000 distinct CDR3 sequences; just under 30% were seen once. The same specimen was also included in a second study, on T cells of mothers and their children.

What was sequenced was blood. The source is a woman in her thirties or forties in good health.

The rearrangement joins TRBV27 to TRBJ1-3; 10 nucleotides match TRBD1. Germline V gene data show CDR1 as MNHEY and CDR2 as SMNVEV (reference sequence). CDR3 length: 16 residues. J lost 4 bases, V lost 3 bases, and 6 bases had no gene match. In DNA, the CDR3 is TGTGCCAGCAGTTTGTTCGGGACAGGGGTCGGAAACACCATATATTTT. Translation gives CASSLFGTGVGNTIYF.

Comment on this clonotype: One junction end disagrees with the germline gene, perhaps due to a read error. The gene calls are TRBV12-3 or TRBV12-4 and TRBJ1-1, with a possible D match to TRBD1 (5 bases). This CDR3 has 15 residues. CDR3 DNA: TGTGTCAGCAGTTTTGGGGAAGGGGTTGACACTGAAGCTTTCTTT. Its protein is CVSSFGEGVDTEAFF.